This is a list of T cell receptor beta chains from one sample in a study of human T cells and chemical hapten exposure. Each CDR3 protein is one row after TCRdb ran MiXCR on the RACE reads. The repertoire includes over 60,000 distinct CDR3 sequences, about a tenth of them detected once, and around 6.8% sits in the top ten. The material was whole blood, obtained in connection with sensitization to the hapten diphenylcyclopropenone (DPC). These TCRs come from a woman in her forties or fifties with alopecia areata. Some clones in this sample may be carry-over from other donors' samples. CDR3s include the opening cysteine and the closing phenylalanine or tryptophan. The order of the fields is V gene, J gene, clone size, CDR3 length, D gene, CDR3 DNA, CDR3 protein. A D gene is named only where the DNA matches it firmly. Part of the rows lack a size; the others show once, few, many or a class for expanded clones.

>TRBV4-2|TRBJ2-2|few|16|TRBD2
TGTGCCAGCAGCGAACGACTAGCGGGGGAATCCGGGGAGCTGTTTTTT
CASSERLAGESGELFF
>TRBV30|TRBJ2-1|few|16|NA
TGTGCCTGTAATTTAGGAGGGAGCTCGACGGGGAATGAGCAGTTCTTC
CACNLGGSSTGNEQFF
>TRBV18|TRBJ1-5|NA|17|NA
TGTGCCAGCTCACTCACCTACAGGGAAGGAGGCAATCAGCCCCAGCATTTT
CASSLTYREGGNQPQHF
>TRBV30|TRBJ1-1|NA|12|NA
TGTGCCTGGAGGTCAGTGGGCACTGAAGCTTTCTTT
CAWRSVGTEAFF
>TRBV5-1|TRBJ2-1|few|14|TRBD1
TGCGCCAGCAGCTTAGGGGACAGTGCCAATGAGCAGTTCTTC
CASSLGDSANEQFF
>TRBV19|TRBJ1-1|many|17|TRBD1
TGTGCCAGTAGTTTCCTCCGATCTCTGACAGGGACCACTGAAGCTTTCTTT
CASSFLRSLTGTTEAFF
>TRBV10-3|TRBJ1-5|few|15|NA
TGTGCCATCAGTGAGTCGAGAGGGGAGAGTCAGCCCCAGCATTTT
CAISESRGESQPQHF
>TRBV20-1|TRBJ2-1|medium-sized|13|NA
TGCAGTGCTAGAGTGGGGTGGCACAATGAGCAGTTCTTC
CSARVGWHNEQFF
>TRBV12-3/TRBV12-4|TRBJ1-1|NA|13|NA
TGTGCCAGCAGTTTGAGGGAGTCCACTGAAGCTTTCTTT
CASSLRESTEAFF
>TRBV5-6|TRBJ2-3|NA|14|NA
TGTGCCAGCAGCTTGGTCGCAGTTGGAGATACGCAGTATTTT
CASSLVAVGDTQYF
>TRBV24-1|TRBJ1-2|NA|13|NA
TGTGCCACCAGTGGGACCGGGAACTATGGCTACACCTTC
CATSGTGNYGYTF
>TRBV5-6|TRBJ1-5|NA|15|NA
TGTGCCAGCAGTTTGAGGACCCTATGGGCCCAGCCCCAGCATTTT
CASSLRTLWAQPQHF
>TRBV10-2|TRBJ2-3|NA|12|TRBD2
TGCGCCAGCAGCCTAGCGGGGGATACGCAGTATTTT
CASSLAGDTQYF
>TRBV29-1|TRBJ2-7|NA|16|TRBD2
TGCAGCGTTGAAGATAGCGGGAGCGGGAGCCCCCTCGAGCAGTACTTC
CSVEDSGSGSPLEQYF
>TRBV5-4|TRBJ1-1|many|13|NA
TGTGCCAGCAGCTTCGGTCAGAACACTGAAGCTTTCTTT
CASSFGQNTEAFF
>TRBV7-9|TRBJ2-7|many|16|NA
TGTGCCAGCAGCAGCCTATCTAGCGATCGTTCCTACGAGCAGTACTTC
CASSSLSSDRSYEQYF
>TRBV24-1|TRBJ1-2|many|15|TRBD1
TGTGCCACCAGTGGTACCGACAGGGGGAGCTATGGCTACACCTTC
CATSGTDRGSYGYTF
>TRBV20-1|TRBJ2-7|many|15|TRBD1
TGCAGTGCCCACTTCCCGGGACAGGCGACCTACGAGCAGTACTTC
CSAHFPGQATYEQYF
>TRBV5-1|TRBJ1-5|many|13|NA
TGCGCCAGCAGCTTGGGGGAGAATCAGCCCCAGCATTTT
CASSLGENQPQHF
>TRBV7-9|TRBJ2-7|few|12|NA
TGTGCCAGCAGCTCGGGAGTCTACGAGCAGTACTTC
CASSSGVYEQYF
>TRBV20-1|TRBJ2-2|few|14|TRBD2
TGCAGTGCTCAGCGGGAGTTTGACACCGGGGAGCTGTTTTTT
CSAQREFDTGELFF
>TRBV6-5|TRBJ1-2|many|17|NA
TGTGCCAGCAGTTACTCAGAAGGGGCGAGAGTGGCTTATGGCTACACCTTC
CASSYSEGARVAYGYTF
>TRBV18|TRBJ1-5|many|15|NA
TGTGCCAGCTCACCGCAACAGGGAGATAATCAGCCCCAGCATTTT
CASSPQQGDNQPQHF
>TRBV2|TRBJ1-1|many|13|NA
TGTGCCAGCAGTGTTTTCGGGAACACTGAAGCTTTCTTT
CASSVFGNTEAFF
>TRBV12-3/TRBV12-4|TRBJ1-5|many|16|TRBD1
TGTGCCAGCAGTTGGACAGGGGGCGAAGATTATCAGCCCCAGCATTTT
CASSWTGGEDYQPQHF
>TRBV20-1|TRBJ1-5|NA|13|NA
TGCAGTGCTCGGGCAGTAGACAATCAGCCCCAGCATTTT
CSARAVDNQPQHF
>TRBV5-6|TRBJ1-1|few|14|TRBD1
TGTGCCAGCAGACGGACAGGGAGGGGCACTGAAGCTTTCTTT
CASRRTGRGTEAFF
>TRBV20-1|TRBJ2-1|many|12|NA
TGCAGTGCGGAGCCCGTCTGGAGTGAGCAGTTCTTC
CSAEPVWSEQFF
>TRBV5-1|TRBJ2-6|many|16|TRBD1
TGCGCCAGCAGCCGAGAGACAGGGACTGGGGCCAACGTCCTGACTTTC
CASSRETGTGANVLTF